This passage covers 20 T cell receptor beta chains from one sample sequenced in a study of blood T cell repertoires in COVID-19. The repertoire was sequenced with immunoSEQ multiplex PCR; TCRdb's copy has only in-frame clones and lacks some. This sample has about 200,000 clones; about 81% occur once, and the top ten carry 7% to 10%. Sequenced material: peripheral blood. These receptors were collected from a woman of 80 years or more with COVID-19, enrolled during active disease.

The chain joins TRBV29-1 to TRBJ1-3; 9 bases fit TRBD1. This CDR3 spans 15 amino acids. The J segment lost 0 bases and the V segment lost 5 bases, leaving 5 bases of the junction unmatched. Looked up from germline, CDR1 is SQVTM and CDR2 is ANQGSEA. This chain's CDR3 is CSVRTGVDSGNTIYF. The CDR3 bases are TGCAGCGTTCGGACAGGGGTGGACTCTGGAAACACCATATATTTT.

The chain uses TRBV6-2 or TRBV6-3 and TRBJ2-7; tentatively, D is TRBD2 (5 bases). CDR1 and CDR2 (germline): MNHEY, SVGEGT. V shed 5 bases and J shed 1 base, with 12 bases lying between them. This CDR3 region has 14 residues. The CDR3 protein is CASSRGGSSYEQYF. For the CDR3, the DNA is TGTGCCAGCAGTCGGGGTGGGAGTTCCTACGAGCAGTACTTC.

The V and J genes are TRBV30 and TRBJ1-6; no clear D gene. V gave up 6 bases and J gave up 5 bases, with 14 bases separating them. This CDR3 has 14 amino acids. Germline loops: CDR1 GTSNPN, CDR2 SVGIG (reference sequence). The DNA for the CDR3 is TGTGCCTGCGACCAAGGAGGGAATAATTCACCCCTCCACTTT. This translates into CACDQGGNNSPLHF.

Details on this clone: Mismatch with germline at one junction end may stem from a read error. The chain joins TRBV12-3 or TRBV12-4 to TRBJ1-1; D is undetermined. The CDR3 totals 13 residues. DNA for the CDR3: TGTGCCAGCAGTTGGGTGGAGCAGTCTGACGCTTTCTTT. Its translation is CASSWVEQSDAFF.

Written as DNA, the CDR3 is TGTGCCAGCTCCCGGGGAGGGAATGAAGGAAACACCATATATTTT. It codes for CASSRGGNEGNTIYF. This rearrangement joins TRBV2 to TRBJ1-3; no clear D. The CDR3 totals 15 residues. V gave up 8 bases and J gave up 4 bases, with 18 bases separating them. CDR1 is SNHLY, CDR2 FYNNEI, per germline.

V gene TRBV19 combines with J gene TRBJ1-4, with TRBD1 matching over 9 bases. The CDR3 has 14 residues. From germline, CDR1 is LNHDA and CDR2 SQIVND (reference sequence). J lost 7 bases, V lost 4 bases, and 4 bases had no gene match. The CDR3 region is CASSTRTGVEKLFF. The DNA of the CDR3 is TGTGCCAGTAGTACGCGGACAGGGGTTGAAAAACTGTTTTTT.

V gene TRBV6-2 or TRBV6-3 combines with J gene TRBJ1-1, with D perhaps TRBD1 (5 bases). The V end lost 4 bases, the J end lost 1 base, and 19 bases lay between the germline ends. The germline CDR1 and CDR2 sequences are MNHEY and SVGEGT. The CDR3 loop spans 17 amino acids. CDR3 protein: CASSSHYPTVANTEAFF. The CDR3 DNA is TGTGCCAGCAGTTCCCACTACCCGACAGTCGCGAACACTGAAGCTTTCTTT.

Written as DNA, the CDR3 is TGTGCCATCAGTTTACAGGGAAACTATGGCTACACCTTC. This codes for CAISLQGNYGYTF. V is TRBV10-3 and J is TRBJ1-2; D may be TRBD1 (6 bases). This CDR3 contains 13 residues. Trimming shortened V by 5 bases and J by 2 bases, and 9 bases separated the two germline ends. In germline, CDR1 is ENHRY, CDR2 SYGVKD.

This chain uses TRBV4-2 with TRBJ2-2; no reliable D call. Germline-derived CDR1 and CDR2 are LGHNA and YNFKEQ. The CDR3 has 15 residues. Trimming took 8 bases from V and 3 from J, leaving 16 bases between them. CDR3 sequence reads: CASRSPKPDTGELFF. The CDR3 DNA reads as TGTGCCAGCCGATCCCCAAAACCGGACACCGGGGAGCTGTTTTTT.

This chain connects TRBV19 to TRBJ2-1; 8 positions agree with TRBD2. The CDR3 runs to 16 residues. With 9 bases clipped from V and 1 base from J, the junction kept 11 bases outside the gene matches. CDR1 is LNHDA and CDR2 is SQIVND in the germline V gene (reference sequence). The CDR3 sequence is CASSRREGGSYNEQFF. Here the CDR3 DNA reads TGTGCCAGCTCGAGACGGGAGGGAGGGTCCTACAATGAGCAGTTCTTC. Full variable domain (outside the CDR3, taken from reference TRBV19 and TRBJ2-1): DGGITQSPKYLFRKEGQNVTLSCEQNLNHDAMYWYRQDPGQGLRLIYYSQIVNDFQKGDIAEGYSVSREKKESFPLTVTSAQKNPTAFYLCASSRREGGSYNEQFFGPGTRLTVL.

This chain uses TRBV30 with TRBJ1-6, with D maybe TRBD1 (6 bases). CDR1 and CDR2 from the germline V gene are GTSNPN and SVGIG (reference sequence). This CDR3 is built from 14 residues. Trimming pared 5 bases from V and 5 bases from J, leaving 13 bases between. The CDR3: CAWGGTLHNSPLHF. DNA of the CDR3: TGTGCCTGGGGGGGGACACTTCATAATTCACCCCTCCACTTT.

This clone has only a few counts. V and J are TRBV5-4 and TRBJ2-1, with TRBD2 matching 9 bases. CDR1 and CDR2 (germline): SGHNT, YYREEE (reference sequence). The junction had 6 bases not matched to a gene; V was cut back by 4 bases and J by 4 bases. The CDR3 loop spans 15 amino acids. The CDR3 sequence: CASSTTSGSYNEQFF. For the CDR3, the DNA is TGTGCCAGCAGCACTACTAGCGGGTCGTACAATGAGCAGTTCTTC. Using reference TRBV5-4 and TRBJ2-1 for the parts outside the CDR3, the full variable domain is ETGVTQSPTHLIKTRGQQVTLRCSSQSGHNTVSWYQQALGQGPQFIFQYYREEENGRGNFPPRFSGLQFPNYSSELNVNALELDDSALYLCASSTTSGSYNEQFFGPGTRLTVL.

V gene TRBV3-1 (or the pseudogene TRBV3-2) combines with J gene TRBJ1-1, with a weak D call TRBD1 (6 bases). Germline CDR1 and CDR2: LGHDT and YNNKEL (reference sequence). CDR3 length: 14 amino acids. Trimming stripped 0 bases from V and 10 bases from J, with 15 bases between. The CDR3 here is CASSQEDRSGVAFF. DNA of the CDR3: TGTGCCAGCAGCCAAGAGGACAGATCAGGGGTAGCTTTCTTT.

The rearrangement uses TRBV29-1 and TRBJ2-2, with 10 nucleotides matching TRBD2. V was pared by 6 bases and J by 7 bases, with 8 bases of the junction left unmatched. CDR1 is SQVTM and CDR2 is ANQGSEA in the germline V gene. The CDR3 sequence is 14 residues long. Here the CDR3 reads CSVRLAGVNGELFF. The CDR3 nucleotides read TGCAGCGTGAGGCTAGCGGGAGTTAACGGGGAGCTGTTTTTT.

This clone was picked up many times. V usage is TRBV7-2 and J usage is TRBJ2-1, with a possible D match to TRBD1 (5 bases). CDR3 length: 13 amino acids. Germline values: CDR1 SGHTA, CDR2 FQGNSA. V was trimmed by 5 bases and J by 9 bases, leaving 14 bases between them. CDR3: CASSPMGLGEQFF. The CDR3 nucleotides are TGTGCCAGCAGCCCGATGGGGCTGGGTGAGCAGTTCTTC.

The rearrangement uses TRBV4-2 and TRBJ2-3; 13 nucleotides align to TRBD2. J was trimmed by 4 bases and V by 4 bases; bases with no gene match: 14. Germline V gene lookup returns CDR1 LGHNA and CDR2 YNFKEQ. This CDR3 has 19 amino acids. The CDR3 sequence is CASSPLHGTSGKFPDTQYF. The CDR3 DNA reads as TGTGCCAGCAGCCCGCTACACGGGACTAGCGGGAAATTCCCAGATACGCAGTATTTT.

The chain couples TRBV5-1 to TRBJ2-7; TRBD1 is a possible D gene (5 bases). Germline V gives CDR1 SGHRS, CDR2 YFSETQ. The CDR3 totals 15 residues. The V end lost 0 bases, the J end lost 3 bases, and 13 bases lay between the germline ends. The DNA of the CDR3 is TGCGCCAGCAGCTTGGGACAGAGCGTTATCTACGAGCAGTACTTC. It yields the protein CASSLGQSVIYEQYF.

The rearrangement uses TRBV7-2 and TRBJ2-2, with D maybe TRBD1 (5 bases). Germline CDR1 and CDR2: SGHTA and FQGNSA. Deletions cut 6 bases from V and 7 bases from J, with 18 bases between. CDR3 length: 15 residues. CDR3 residues: CASRPSRVMGGELFF. The CDR3 region has the DNA TGTGCCAGCAGGCCCAGCAGGGTTATGGGCGGGGAGCTGTTTTTT. The full variable domain, in which reference TRBV7-2 and TRBJ2-2 provide the parts outside the CDR3, is GAGVSQSPSNKVTEKGKDVELRCDPISGHTALYWYRQSLGQGLEFLIYFQGNSAPDKSGLPSDRFSAERTGGSVSTLTIQRTQQEDSAVYLCASRPSRVMGGELFFGEGSRLTVL.

CDR3 coding DNA: TGTGCCAGCAGCCGACTAACAGGGGGCGATCAGCCCCAGCATTTT. This encodes CASSRLTGGDQPQHF. The chain employs TRBV4-2 and TRBJ1-5; 9 nucleotides match TRBD1. With 4 bases clipped from V and 5 bases from J, the junction kept 6 bases outside the gene matches. The CDR3 sequence is 15 residues long. CDR1 and CDR2 from the germline V gene are LGHNA and YNFKEQ.

This clone appeared a single time. The CDR3 DNA reads as TGTGCCTGGTCAAGGAGGGCAACTGAAGCTTTCTTT. The encoded protein is CAWSRRATEAFF. The chain employs TRBV30 and TRBJ1-1; D ambiguous. The V and J ends lost 5 bases and 5 bases respectively, with 12 bases between them. This CDR3 is 12 amino acids long. The germline V gene has CDR1 GTSNPN and CDR2 SVGIG (reference sequence). Full variable domain (remainder filled in from reference TRBV30 and TRBJ1-1): SQTIHQWPATLVQPVGSPLSLECTVEGTSNPNLYWYRQAAGRGLQLLFYSVGIGQISSEVPQNLSASRPQDRQFILSSKKLLLSDSGFYLCAWSRRATEAFFGQGTRLTVV.